These 16 T cell receptor beta chains were sequenced from one sample in a study of blood T cell repertoires in COVID-19. Here immunoSEQ multiplex PCR was the method, and the copy in TCRdb shows in-frame clones only, minus some. The table includes roughly 300,000 clones, about nine tenths detected once. The specimen was peripheral blood. The receptor source for this set is a middle-aged woman who had recovered from COVID-19.

The rearrangement joins TRBV15 to TRBJ2-1; 9 bases are shared with TRBD1. Germline lookup yields CDR1 LNHNV and CDR2 YYDKDF (reference sequence). Losses at the gene ends were 0 bases for V and 2 bases for J; bases not matched to a gene: 5. CDR3 length: 17 residues. The CDR3 sequence: CATSRDGTGRTYNEQFF. The CDR3 coding sequence is TGTGCCACCAGCAGAGATGGGACAGGGAGGACCTACAATGAGCAGTTCTTC.

The rearrangement joins TRBV7-9 to TRBJ1-6; 8 bases are shared with TRBD1. Trimming removed 4 bases from V and 8 bases from J; junction bases left unmatched: 10. Germline V lookup: CDR1 SEHNR, CDR2 FQNEAQ (reference sequence). The length of the CDR3 is 16 residues. The CDR3 here is CASSSQGGQGYSPLHF. The DNA of the CDR3 is TGTGCCAGCAGCTCCCAAGGAGGACAGGGATATTCACCCCTCCACTTT.

CDR3 loop: CASSYSLGIDTQYF. CDR3 nucleotide sequence: TGTGCCAGCAGTTACTCGCTCGGGATAGATACGCAGTATTTT. This chain uses TRBV6-6 with TRBJ2-3; D is perhaps TRBD2 (5 bases). Germline V lookup: CDR1 MNHNY, CDR2 SVGAGI (reference sequence). The V end lost 0 bases, the J end lost 5 bases, and 9 bases lay between the germline ends. CDR3 length: 14 amino acids.

The rearrangement joins TRBV4-3 to TRBJ1-4, with 9 nucleotides matching TRBD1. This CDR3 has 15 amino acids. The germline V gene encodes CDR1 LGHNA and CDR2 YSLEER. V trimming: 4 bases; J trimming: 6 bases; junction bases outside the gene matches: 6. The CDR3 nucleotides read TGCGCCAGCAGCCCACAGGGACAGGGATATGAAAAACTGTTTTTT. As protein: CASSPQGQGYEKLFF.

The chain links TRBV7-2 to TRBJ2-7, with D unclear. The V gene lost 4 bases and the J gene lost 0 bases, with 13 bases spanning the gap. This CDR3 comprises 15 residues. Germline values: CDR1 SGHTA, CDR2 FQGNSA. The CDR3 nucleotides are TGTGCCAGCAGCTCGGGTTACTCAACCTCCTACGAGCAGTACTTC. This encodes CASSSGYSTSYEQYF.

The chain uses TRBV5-8 and TRBJ1-5; D might be TRBD1 (5 bases). CDR1 is SGHTS and CDR2 is YDEGEE in the germline V gene. The CDR3 contains 14 residues. The V gene lost 2 bases and the J gene lost 7 bases, with 13 bases spanning the gap. For the CDR3, the DNA is TGTGCCAGCAGCTTCCCGCAGGGTTGGCAGCCCCAGCATTTT. Amino acids: CASSFPQGWQPQHF.

The chain is built from TRBV5-1 and TRBJ2-2; weak D call: TRBD2 (6 bases). The CDR3 extends over 16 amino acids. Germline lookup yields CDR1 SGHRS and CDR2 YFSETQ. Deletions cut 3 bases from V and 2 bases from J, with 14 bases between. This chain's CDR3 is CASSSSGVRNTGELFF. Here the CDR3 DNA reads TGCGCCAGCAGCTCGTCGGGGGTGAGAAACACCGGGGAGCTGTTTTTT.

The chain is built from TRBV2 and TRBJ1-1; D is ambiguous. Germline-derived CDR1 and CDR2 are SNHLY and FYNNEI. Trimming pared 7 bases from V and 0 bases from J, leaving 9 bases between. This CDR3 contains 13 residues. CDR3 sequence reads: CASTAGMNTEAFF. DNA of the CDR3: TGTGCCAGCACTGCGGGGATGAACACTGAAGCTTTCTTT.

The V call is TRBV7-3, the J call TRBJ2-7; D might be TRBD2 (6 bases). Per the germline V gene, CDR1 is SGHTA and CDR2 is FQGTGA. V was shortened by 2 bases and J by 6 bases, with 11 bases between the two germline ends. This CDR3 region has 13 residues. Written as DNA, the CDR3 is TGTGCCAGCAGCTTAGGGGTGGGAGGCGAGCAGTACTTC. This sequence encodes CASSLGVGGEQYF. The whole variable domain, filled in from reference TRBV7-3 and TRBJ2-7, reads GAGVSQTPSNKVTEKGKYVELRCDPISGHTALYWYRQSLGQGPEFLIYFQGTGAADDSGLPNDRFFAVRPEGSVSTLKIQRTERGDSAVYLCASSLGVGGEQYFGPGTRLTVT.

The gene calls are TRBV5-1 and TRBJ1-1, with D unclear. Trimming stripped 0 bases from V and 4 bases from J, with 13 bases between. CDR1 SGHRS and CDR2 YFSETQ come from the germline V gene. The CDR3 runs to 15 residues. This chain's CDR3 is CASSLAVSGGTEAFF. The DNA for the CDR3 is TGCGCCAGCAGCTTGGCCGTCAGCGGTGGCACTGAAGCTTTCTTT.

This clone appeared once. The J gene is TRBJ1-2, the V gene TRBV7-9; 7 bases map to TRBD1. The V and J ends lost 1 base and 5 bases, in that order; junction bases with no gene match: 4. Germline V CDR1 and CDR2: SEHNR, FQNEAQ (reference sequence). There are 14 residues in the CDR3. The CDR3 DNA follows: TGTGCCAGCAGCTTAGTGCAGGGGGAATATGGCTACACCTTC. It translates to CASSLVQGEYGYTF.

The J gene is TRBJ2-2, the V gene TRBV21-1; no check of the table's D call, TRBD1, against the DNA was made. TRBV21-1 is annotated as a pseudogene. There are 14 residues in the CDR3. This CDR3 is CASPGTVDTGELFF. The CDR3 coding sequence is TGTGCCAGCCCCGGGACAGTAGACACCGGGGAGCTGTTTTTT.

The chain carries TRBV2 and TRBJ1-5, with 8 bases fitting TRBD1. Germline values: CDR1 SNHLY, CDR2 FYNNEI. CDR3 length: 15 amino acids. V dropped 1 base and J dropped 4; count of bases not matched to a gene: 3. CDR3 in amino acids: CASSEGTGRNQPQHF. The CDR3 nucleotides read TGTGCCAGCAGTGAAGGGACAGGGAGAAATCAGCCCCAGCATTTT.

This chain links TRBV10-3 with TRBJ2-2; weak D call: TRBD2 (5 bases). The germline V and J ends were trimmed by 3 bases and 0 bases, with 11 bases remaining between them. CDR3 length: 16 residues. Germline CDR1 reads ENHRY; CDR2 reads SYGVKD. The CDR3 loop is CAISDSRTANTGELFF. The DNA of the CDR3 is TGTGCCATCAGTGACTCCCGGACTGCGAACACCGGGGAGCTGTTTTTT.

As for this clone: Other DNA sequences in this sample translate to the same CDR3. This chain uses TRBV7-2 with TRBJ2-5; 8 nucleotides match TRBD2. J gave up 2 bases and V 3 bases, and 2 bases lay outside the gene matches. This CDR3 contains 14 residues. The V gene's germline CDR1 is SGHTA and CDR2 FQGNSA. CDR3 sequence reads: CASSFQRGQETQYF. The CDR3 DNA reads as TGTGCCAGCAGCTTTCAGCGGGGGCAAGAGACCCAGTACTTC.

This clone has a single count. The chain recombines TRBV30 with TRBJ1-2; 8 bases line up with TRBD1. The J segment lost 3 bases and the V segment lost 4 bases, leaving 10 bases of the junction unmatched. The CDR3 is 15 amino acids. Germline CDR1 and CDR2: GTSNPN and SVGIG (reference sequence). The CDR3 loop is CAWITQTGDDYGYTF. CDR3 DNA sequence: TGTGCCTGGATCACCCAGACAGGGGACGACTATGGCTACACCTTC.